These 5 T cell receptor beta chains were all obtained from the same sample, sequenced in a study of graft-versus-host responses after intestinal transplantation. Assay: immunoSEQ multiplex PCR; the TCRdb copy retains only in-frame clones and omits some. The profile shows 50,000 to 75,000 clones, roughly nine tenths of them singletons. Their target antigens are unknown. The sample was unstimulated CD8+ T cells sorted from spleen or lymph node cells, taken before transplant. The receptors stem from a human donor who was the organ donor for an intestinal transplant.

This chain connects TRBV7-9 to TRBJ2-1; TRBD2 aligns across 14 bases. V shed 0 bases, J shed 3 bases, and the junction held 4 bases outside the gene matches. CDR3 length: 18 residues. CDR1 SEHNR and CDR2 FQNEAQ come from the germline V gene (reference sequence). CDR3 nucleotide sequence: TGTGCCAGCAGCTTAGCGACAGGACTAGCGGGAGGCTACAATGAGCAGTTCTTC. Amino acids: CASSLATGLAGGYNEQFF.

V gene TRBV30 combines with J gene TRBJ2-1; 7 bases are shared with TRBD2. CDR1 and CDR2 (germline): GTSNPN, SVGIG (reference sequence). The J segment lost 0 bases and the V segment lost 5 bases, leaving 7 bases of the junction unmatched. The CDR3 length is 15 residues. The CDR3 spells CAWGGAGSSYNEQFF. The CDR3 DNA reads TGTGCCTGGGGCGGAGCGGGGAGCTCCTACAATGAGCAGTTCTTC.

This clone was detected once. The chain combines TRBV19 with TRBJ1-5; unclear D gene. This CDR3 contains 13 residues. Trimming left V 7 bases short and J 1 base short, with 8 bases between. Germline CDR1 is LNHDA and CDR2 is SQIVND (reference sequence). The CDR3 here is CASTLLSNQPQHF. In DNA form, the CDR3 reads TGTGCCAGTACCCTCTTGAGCAATCAGCCCCAGCATTTT.

V is TRBV19 and J is TRBJ2-3; 7 bases match TRBD2. The V gene's germline CDR1 is LNHDA and CDR2 SQIVND (reference sequence). The CDR3 is 16 residues long. V was pared by 4 bases and J by 2 bases, with 9 bases of the junction left unmatched. CDR3 region: CASSNKPAGTTDTQYF. CDR3 DNA: TGTGCCAGTAGTAATAAACCAGCGGGAACCACAGATACGCAGTATTTT.

V and J are TRBV9 and TRBJ2-7; possible D gene TRBD2, 6 bases. The CDR3 is made up of 14 amino acids. Trimming took off 4 bases at V and 3 bases at J, with 14 bases between the two ends. Germline-derived CDR1 and CDR2 are SGDLS and YYNGEE. In DNA form, the CDR3 reads TGTGCCAGCAGCCCCTCGGAGGGCTTCTACGAGCAGTACTTC. Residues: CASSPSEGFYEQYF. Combining the CDR3 with reference TRBV9 and TRBJ2-7 gives the whole variable domain DSGVTQTPKHLITATGQRVTLRCSPRSGDLSVYWYQQSLDQGLQFLIQYYNGEERAKGNILERFSAQQFPDLHSELNLSSLELGDSALYFCASSPSEGFYEQYFGPGTRLTVT.